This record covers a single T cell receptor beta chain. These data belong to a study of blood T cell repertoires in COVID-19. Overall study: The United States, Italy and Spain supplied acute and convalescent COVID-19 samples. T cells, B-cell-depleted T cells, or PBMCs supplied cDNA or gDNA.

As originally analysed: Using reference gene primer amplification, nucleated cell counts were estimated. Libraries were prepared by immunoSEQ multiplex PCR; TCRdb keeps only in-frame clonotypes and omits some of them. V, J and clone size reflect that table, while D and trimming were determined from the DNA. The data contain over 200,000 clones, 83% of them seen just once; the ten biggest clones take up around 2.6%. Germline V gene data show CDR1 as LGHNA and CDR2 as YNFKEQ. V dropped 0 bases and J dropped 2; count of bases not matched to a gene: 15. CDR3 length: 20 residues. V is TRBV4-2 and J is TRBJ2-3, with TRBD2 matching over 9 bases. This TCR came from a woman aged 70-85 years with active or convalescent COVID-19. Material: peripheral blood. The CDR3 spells CASSQDWAGGLVSFTDTQYF. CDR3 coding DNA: TGTGCCAGCAGCCAAGATTGGGCGGGGGGGCTGGTTTCCTTCACAGATACGCAGTATTTT.